The 19 T cell receptor beta chains reported below all come from one sample, sequenced in a study of molecular identifiers for immune sequencing clone quantification. TCRdb re-analysed the PCR reads in MiXCR, keeping a single row per CDR3 protein. The sample shows some 97,000 distinct CDR3 sequences, more than 20% of them seen only once. Sequencing was done on a sample of naive CD8+ T cells from blood, with Jurkat cell RNA spiked in. Subset noted: FACS-sorted CD8+CD4-CCR7+CD45RA+ naive T cells. The receptors come from a human donor in good health. Some libraries in this study had Jurkat cell RNA spiked in.

In this sample, this clonotype turned up many times. The chain employs TRBV6-2 or TRBV6-3 and TRBJ2-7, with TRBD1 as a possible D gene (6 bases). The CDR3 sequence is 13 residues long. Per the germline V gene, CDR1 is MNHEY and CDR2 is SVGEGT. The V and J ends lost 5 bases and 4 bases respectively, with 12 bases between them. The DNA for the CDR3 is TGTGCCAGCAGTCCTTACGGACAGTACGAGCAGTACTTC. This gives the protein CASSPYGQYEQYF.

This clonotype was detected a few times. The chain is built from TRBV5-1 and TRBJ1-1, with D hard to call. Germline V gene lookup returns CDR1 SGHRS and CDR2 YFSETQ. The CDR3 sequence is 13 residues long. V lost 2 bases to trimming and J lost 5 bases, with 10 bases between them. The DNA for the CDR3 is TGCGCCAGCAGCTTAGGTCTGGAAACTGAAGCTTTCTTT. This gives the protein CASSLGLETEAFF.

This clonotype has a handful of counts. The chain has TRBV9 and TRBJ2-1; the match to TRBD1 covers 11 bases. The V segment lost 3 bases and the J segment 9 bases; nucleotides outside the gene matches: 8. Germline loops: CDR1 SGDLS, CDR2 YYNGEE. This CDR3 is 15 amino acids long. The CDR3 coding sequence is TGTGCCAGCAGCGAGGGACAGGGGGGCTTCCGTGAGCAGTTCTTC. It codes for CASSEGQGGFREQFF. The full variable domain, its missing parts supplied by reference TRBV9 and TRBJ2-1, is DSGVTQTPKHLITATGQRVTLRCSPRSGDLSVYWYQQSLDQGLQFLIQYYNGEERAKGNILERFSAQQFPDLHSELNLSSLELGDSALYFCASSEGQGGFREQFFGPGTRLTVL.

There are a few counts of this clonotype. The gene calls are TRBV14 and TRBJ2-3, with no clear D. Germline assignment: CDR1 SGHDN and CDR2 FVKESK. Trimming removed 0 bases at V and 2 bases at J, with 9 bases between. This CDR3 contains 15 residues. The CDR3 loop reads CASSQDPVNTDTQYF. In DNA form, the CDR3 reads TGTGCCAGCAGCCAAGATCCTGTAAACACAGATACGCAGTATTTT.

This clonotype occurred many times. This sequence joins TRBV21-1 and TRBJ1-5. TRBV21-1 is a documented pseudogene. This CDR3 region has 12 residues. Here the CDR3 DNA reads TGTGCCAGCAGACTGGTGGTACAGCCCCAGCATTTT. It translates to CASRLVVQPQHF.

This clonotype was detected once. This rearrangement joins TRBV27 to TRBJ1-4; D unresolved. The CDR3 totals 14 residues. CDR1 is MNHEY and CDR2 is SMNVEV in the germline V gene (reference sequence). Trimming left V 9 bases short and J 5 bases short, with 16 bases between. CDR3 protein: CASSPFPVNEKLFF. In DNA form, the CDR3 reads TGTGCCAGTTCCCCGTTTCCGGTAAATGAAAAACTGTTTTTT. Combining the CDR3 with reference TRBV27 and TRBJ1-4 gives the whole variable domain EAQVTQNPRYLITVTGKKLTVTCSQNMNHEYMSWYRQDPGLGLRQIYYSMNVEVTDKGDVPEGYKVSRKEKRNFPLILESPSPNQTSLYFCASSPFPVNEKLFFGSGTQLSVL.

This clonotype appeared many times. CDR3 sequence: CAWSVGAGSETQYF. The CDR3 DNA reads TGTGCCTGGAGTGTAGGTGCGGGTTCCGAGACCCAGTACTTC. The chain combines TRBV30 with TRBJ2-5; possibly TRBD2 for D (5 bases). V was trimmed by 0 bases and J by 5 bases, leaving 13 bases between them. Germline-derived CDR1 and CDR2 are GTSNPN and SVGIG (reference sequence). The CDR3 is made up of 14 amino acids.

The rearrangement uses TRBV6-5 and TRBJ2-2; 9 bases are a match to TRBD2. V lost 6 bases and J lost 6; bases outside the gene matches: 8. Germline V lookup: CDR1 MNHEY, CDR2 SVGAGI. The CDR3 loop spans 15 amino acids. The CDR3 sequence is CASSPAGGPSGELFF. The CDR3, as DNA: TGTGCCAGCAGCCCTGCGGGGGGGCCGTCCGGGGAGCTGTTTTTT.

This clonotype was counted at least ten times. The chain employs TRBV4-2 and TRBJ2-2; D unclear. Trimming took 1 base from V and 2 from J, leaving 5 bases between them. The CDR3 covers 14 residues. The germline gives CDR1 LGHNA, CDR2 YNFKEQ. The CDR3 is CASSQGYNTGELFF. The CDR3 DNA reads TGTGCCAGCAGCCAAGGCTACAACACCGGGGAGCTGTTTTTT.

This clonotype was counted ten times or more. This chain's CDR3 is CASSRNRELILDLHF. The CDR3 nucleotides are TGTGCCAGCAGCCGAAATCGGGAGCTAATTCTGGACCTCCACTTT. The V and J genes are TRBV4-2 and TRBJ1-6, with D unresolved. CDR3 length equals 15 residues. With 4 bases removed from V and 15 bases from J, the gap between germline ends came to 22 bases. CDR1 is LGHNA, CDR2 YNFKEQ, per germline.

In its sample, this clonotype was seen many times. V usage is TRBV7-9 and J usage is TRBJ2-2; 12 bases align to TRBD1. CDR1 SEHNR and CDR2 FQNEAQ come from the germline V gene (reference sequence). With 5 bases clipped from V and 0 bases from J, the junction kept 16 bases outside the gene matches. This CDR3 has 21 amino acids. The CDR3 nucleotides are TGTGCCAGCAGCCCCCGGTTTGGGACAGGGGGCGGGAACGCGAACACCGGGGAGCTGTTTTTT. This gives the protein CASSPRFGTGGGNANTGELFF.

In its sample, this clonotype was seen many times. The V gene is TRBV7-9, the J gene TRBJ1-1; weak D call: TRBD1 (6 bases). Trimming stripped 5 bases from V and 0 bases from J, with 16 bases between. This CDR3 has 16 amino acids. CDR1 is SEHNR and CDR2 is FQNEAQ in the germline V gene (reference sequence). The CDR3 is CASSAPRGGMNTEAFF. The CDR3 coding sequence is TGTGCCAGCAGCGCACCCCGAGGGGGGATGAACACTGAAGCTTTCTTT. The full variable domain, with the rest looked up from reference TRBV7-9 and TRBJ1-1, is DTGVSQNPRHKITKRGQNVTFRCDPISEHNRLYWYRQTLGQGPEFLTYFQNEAQLEKSRLLSDRFSAERPKGSFSTLEIQRTEQGDSAMYLCASSAPRGGMNTEAFFGQGTRLTVV.

V and J are TRBV18 and TRBJ2-7; D is undetermined. The CDR3 extends over 13 amino acids. Looked up from germline, CDR1 is KGHSH and CDR2 is LQKENI. V lost 0 bases, J lost 1 base, and 4 bases lay in between. This CDR3 is CASSPPDSYEQYF. The CDR3 bases are TGTGCCAGCTCACCACCGGATTCCTACGAGCAGTACTTC.

As to this clonotype: A much larger clone sits a single nucleotide away, making a read error possible. The chain combines TRBV21-1 with TRBJ2-5; the DNA was not compared with TRBD2, the D call given in the table. TRBV21-1 is reported as a pseudogene. The CDR3 is 17 amino acids. DNA for the CDR3: TGTGCCAGCAGCAAAGCGGCAAGATCTAGCTTAAAAGAGACCCAGTACTTC. This encodes CASSKAARSSLKETQYF.

This clonotype was counted ten times or more. The J gene is TRBJ1-3, the V gene TRBV5-6; D is uncertain. The length of the CDR3 is 14 residues. Trimming pared 0 bases from V and 4 bases from J, leaving 8 bases between. Germline V gene lookup returns CDR1 SGHDT and CDR2 YYEEEE. In DNA, the CDR3 is TGTGCCAGCAGCTTGGGGGAATCCGGAAACACCATATATTTT. This gives the protein CASSLGESGNTIYF.

Many counts were recorded for this clonotype. The rearrangement joins TRBV9 to TRBJ1-3; D is possibly TRBD1 (6 bases). Trimming removed 4 bases at V and 0 bases at J, with 11 bases between. Germline CDR1 reads SGDLS; CDR2 reads YYNGEE. The length of the CDR3 is 15 residues. CDR3 protein: CASSPHRVSGNTIYF. The CDR3 region has the DNA TGTGCCAGCAGCCCTCACAGGGTCTCTGGAAACACCATATATTTT.

This clonotype was seen a handful of times. V is TRBV6-2 or TRBV6-3 and J is TRBJ1-1, with D hard to call. Trimming removed 2 bases from V and 1 base from J, with 5 bases in between. There are 13 residues in the CDR3. Per germline, CDR1 MNHEY and CDR2 SVGEGT. The chain's CDR3 is CASSYGENTEAFF. The CDR3 DNA reads as TGTGCCAGCAGTTACGGGGAGAACACTGAAGCTTTCTTT.

For this clonotype: It may be a read error: a sequence one base away is much more abundant. The rearrangement joins TRBV30 to TRBJ2-7; weak D call: TRBD2 (5 bases). In germline, CDR1 is GTSNPN, CDR2 SVGIG (reference sequence). This CDR3 has 14 residues. In nucleotides, the CDR3 is TGTGCCTGGTGTGTAACCGGAGGACCCTACGAGCAGTACTTC. Its protein product is CAWCVTGGPYEQYF.

This clonotype was seen a few times. The chain is built from TRBV5-5 and TRBJ2-2; D may be TRBD1 or TRBD2 (6 bases each). The CDR3 length is 16 residues. Trimming shortened V by 0 bases and J by 5 bases, and 14 bases separated the two germline ends. Germline V gene lookup returns CDR1 SGHKS and CDR2 YYEKEE (reference sequence). In DNA form, the CDR3 reads TGTGCCAGCAGCTTGGAGGGGGGTACGTGGACCGGGGAGCTGTTTTTT. It translates to CASSLEGGTWTGELFF.